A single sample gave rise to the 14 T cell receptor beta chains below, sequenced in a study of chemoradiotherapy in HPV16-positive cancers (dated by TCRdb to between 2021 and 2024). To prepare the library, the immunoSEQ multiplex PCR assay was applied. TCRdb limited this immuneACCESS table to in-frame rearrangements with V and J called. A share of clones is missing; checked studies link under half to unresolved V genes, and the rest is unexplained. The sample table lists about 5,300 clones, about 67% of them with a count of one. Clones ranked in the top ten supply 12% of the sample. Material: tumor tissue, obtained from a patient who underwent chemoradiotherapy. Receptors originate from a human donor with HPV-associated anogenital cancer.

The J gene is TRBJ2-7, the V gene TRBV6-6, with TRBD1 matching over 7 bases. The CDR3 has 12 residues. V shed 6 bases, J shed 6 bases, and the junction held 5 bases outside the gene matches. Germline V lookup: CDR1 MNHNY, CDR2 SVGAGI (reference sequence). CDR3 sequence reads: CASSPRDSEQYF. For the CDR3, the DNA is TGTGCCAGCAGCCCTCGGGACAGCGAGCAGTACTTC.

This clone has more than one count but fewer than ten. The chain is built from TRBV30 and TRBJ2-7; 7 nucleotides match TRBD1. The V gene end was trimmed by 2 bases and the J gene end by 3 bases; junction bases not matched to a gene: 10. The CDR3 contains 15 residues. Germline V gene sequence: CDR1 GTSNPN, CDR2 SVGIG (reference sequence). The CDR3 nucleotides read TGTGCCTGGAGTAGGGGGCACACGGGGAGCTACGAGCAGTACTTC. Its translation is CAWSRGHTGSYEQYF.

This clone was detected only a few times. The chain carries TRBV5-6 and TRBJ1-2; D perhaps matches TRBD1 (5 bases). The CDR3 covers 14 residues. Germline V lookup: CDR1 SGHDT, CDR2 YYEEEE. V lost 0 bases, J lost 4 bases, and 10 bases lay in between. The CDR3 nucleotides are TGTGCCAGCAGCTTGGTTCAGCAGGGCTATGGCTACACCTTC. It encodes CASSLVQQGYGYTF.

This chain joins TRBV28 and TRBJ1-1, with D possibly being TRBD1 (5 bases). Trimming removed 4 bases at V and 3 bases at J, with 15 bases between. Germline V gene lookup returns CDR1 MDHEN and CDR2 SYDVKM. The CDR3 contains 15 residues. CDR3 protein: CASSSTLQGYTEAFF. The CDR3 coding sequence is TGTGCCAGCAGTTCTACCCTGCAGGGCTACACTGAAGCTTTCTTT.

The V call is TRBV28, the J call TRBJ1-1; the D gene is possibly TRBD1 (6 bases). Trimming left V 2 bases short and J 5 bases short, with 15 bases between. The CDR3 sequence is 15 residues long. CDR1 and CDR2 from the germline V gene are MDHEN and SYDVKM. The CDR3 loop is CASSLHIRGGTEAFF. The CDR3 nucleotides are TGTGCCAGCAGTTTACACATCAGGGGAGGGACTGAAGCTTTCTTT.

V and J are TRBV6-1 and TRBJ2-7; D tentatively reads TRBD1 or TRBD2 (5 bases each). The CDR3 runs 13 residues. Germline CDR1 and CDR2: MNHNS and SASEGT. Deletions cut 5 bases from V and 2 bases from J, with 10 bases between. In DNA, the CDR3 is TGTGCCAGCAGTCGGGACCCCGCCTACGAGCAGTACTTC. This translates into CASSRDPAYEQYF.

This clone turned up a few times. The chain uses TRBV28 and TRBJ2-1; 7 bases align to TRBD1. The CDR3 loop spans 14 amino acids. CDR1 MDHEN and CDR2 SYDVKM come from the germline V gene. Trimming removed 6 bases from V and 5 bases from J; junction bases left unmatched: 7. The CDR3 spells CASSPGGTNNEQFF. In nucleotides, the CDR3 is TGTGCCAGCAGCCCAGGGGGAACCAACAATGAGCAGTTCTTC.

For the CDR3, the DNA is TGCAAGGGGACATTCCACGACGAGCAGTACTTC. Its protein is CKGTFHDEQYF. V and J are TRBV20-1 and TRBJ2-7; D may be TRBD1 (6 bases). CDR1 DFQATT and CDR2 SNEGSKA come from the germline V gene (reference sequence). This CDR3 contains 11 residues.

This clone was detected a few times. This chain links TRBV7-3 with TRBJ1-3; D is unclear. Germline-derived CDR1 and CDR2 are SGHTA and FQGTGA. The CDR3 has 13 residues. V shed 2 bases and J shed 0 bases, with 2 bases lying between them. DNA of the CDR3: TGTGCCAGCAGCTTAGGCTCTGGAAACACCATATATTTT. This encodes CASSLGSGNTIYF. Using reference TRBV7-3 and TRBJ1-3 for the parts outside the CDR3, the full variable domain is GAGVSQTPSNKVTEKGKYVELRCDPISGHTALYWYRQSLGQGPEFLIYFQGTGAADDSGLPNDRFFAVRPEGSVSTLKIQRTERGDSAVYLCASSLGSGNTIYFGEGSWLTVV.

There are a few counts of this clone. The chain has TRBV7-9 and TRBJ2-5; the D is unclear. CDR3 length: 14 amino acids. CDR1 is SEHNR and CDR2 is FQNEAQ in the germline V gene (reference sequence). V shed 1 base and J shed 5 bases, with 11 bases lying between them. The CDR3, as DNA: TGTGCCAGCAGCTTAGTTCTGGGTGGGGAGACCCAGTACTTC. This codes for CASSLVLGGETQYF.

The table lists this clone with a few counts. CDR3 DNA sequence: TGTGCCAGCAGTTACTCGTTGGACAGGCGCACCGGGGAGCTGTTTTTT. Amino acids: CASSYSLDRRTGELFF. The chain links TRBV6-5 to TRBJ2-2; 7 nucleotides line up with TRBD1. V lost 0 bases and J lost 4; bases outside the gene matches: 5. Germline CDR1 and CDR2: MNHEY and SVGAGI. The CDR3 has 16 residues.

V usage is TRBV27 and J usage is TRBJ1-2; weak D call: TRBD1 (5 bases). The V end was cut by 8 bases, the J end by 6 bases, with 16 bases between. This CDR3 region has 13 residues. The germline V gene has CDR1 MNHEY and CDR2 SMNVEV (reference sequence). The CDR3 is CASGGQGGDGYTF. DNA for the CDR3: TGTGCCAGCGGTGGGCAGGGTGGGGATGGCTACACCTTC.

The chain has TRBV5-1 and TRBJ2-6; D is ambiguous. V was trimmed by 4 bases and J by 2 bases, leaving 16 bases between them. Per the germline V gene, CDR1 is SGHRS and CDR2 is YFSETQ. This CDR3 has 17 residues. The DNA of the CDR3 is TGCGCCAGCAGCCCGGGCCCTGAAGCAGCTGGGGCCAACGTCCTGACTTTC. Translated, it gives CASSPGPEAAGANVLTF.

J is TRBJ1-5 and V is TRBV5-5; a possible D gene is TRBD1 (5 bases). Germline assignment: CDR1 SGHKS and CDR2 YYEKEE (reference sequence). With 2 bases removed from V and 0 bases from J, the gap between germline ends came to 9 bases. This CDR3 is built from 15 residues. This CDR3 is CASSFRGDSNQPQHF. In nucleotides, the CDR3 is TGTGCCAGCAGCTTCCGAGGGGATAGCAATCAGCCCCAGCATTTT.